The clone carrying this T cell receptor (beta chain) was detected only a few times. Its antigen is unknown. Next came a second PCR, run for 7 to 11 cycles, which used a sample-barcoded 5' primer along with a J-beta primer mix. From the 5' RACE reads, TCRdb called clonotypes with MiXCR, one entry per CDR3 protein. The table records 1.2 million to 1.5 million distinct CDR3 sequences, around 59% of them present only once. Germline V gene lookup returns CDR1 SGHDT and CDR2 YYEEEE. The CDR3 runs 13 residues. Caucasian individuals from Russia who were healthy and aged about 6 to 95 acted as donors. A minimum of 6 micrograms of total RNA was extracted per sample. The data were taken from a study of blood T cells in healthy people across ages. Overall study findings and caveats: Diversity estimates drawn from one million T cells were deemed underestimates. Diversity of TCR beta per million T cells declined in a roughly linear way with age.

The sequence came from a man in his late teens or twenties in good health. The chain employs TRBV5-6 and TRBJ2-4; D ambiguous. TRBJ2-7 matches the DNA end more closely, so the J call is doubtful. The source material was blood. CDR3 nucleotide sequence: TGTGCCAGCAGCTTGGGAAATATCTACGAGCAGTACTTC. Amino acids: CASSLGNIYEQYF.